These 10 T cell receptor beta chains were sequenced from one sample in a study of cytomegalovirus exposure and HLA in healthy donors. Primers: 60 Vbeta forward and 13 Jbeta reverse. The data were produced by immunoSEQ multiplex PCR, yet TCRdb's version contains in-frame clones alone and is incomplete. The table includes 89,000 or so clones, under 80% detected once. The specimen sequenced was PBMCs. These receptors all come from a man aged 55-75 years in good health and CMV-seronegative.

This clone was detected once. V usage is TRBV18 and J usage is TRBJ1-1; D gene ambiguous. V lost 6 bases, J lost 1 base, and 9 bases lay in between. Germline CDR1 KGHSH, CDR2 LQKENI. The CDR3 sequence is 13 residues long. The CDR3 here is CASSPVGNTEAFF. DNA of the CDR3: TGTGCCAGCTCTCCGGTTGGGAACACTGAAGCTTTCTTT.

The J gene is TRBJ1-2, the V gene TRBV14; D gene ambiguous. The CDR3 runs to 14 residues. The germline V gene encodes CDR1 SGHDN and CDR2 FVKESK. Trimming took off 0 bases at V and 4 bases at J, with 9 bases between the two ends. DNA of the CDR3: TGTGCCAGCAGCCAAGAATTGGGCGCCTATGGCTACACCTTC. Translated, it gives CASSQELGAYGYTF. Full variable domain (outside the CDR3, taken from reference TRBV14 and TRBJ1-2): EAGVTQFPSHSVIEKGQTVTLRCDPISGHDNLYWYRRVMGKEIKFLLHFVKESKQDESGMPNNRFLAERTGGTYSTLKVQPAELEDSGVYFCASSQELGAYGYTFGSGTRLTVV.

This clone has only one observation. The chain employs TRBV11-3 and TRBJ2-1; D gene ambiguous. V was trimmed by 5 bases and J by 5 bases, leaving 22 bases between them. CDR3 length: 17 amino acids. CDR1 and CDR2 (germline): SGHNT, YENEEA. The CDR3 sequence is CASSHHPGWQEDNEQFF. The CDR3 DNA reads as TGTGCCAGCAGCCACCATCCCGGATGGCAGGAAGACAATGAGCAGTTCTTC.

This chain uses TRBV7-6 with TRBJ2-5, with TRBD1 matching over 9 bases. After removal of 5 bases from V and 8 bases from J, the junction contained 12 bases not matched to a gene. Germline assignment: CDR1 SGHVS and CDR2 FNYEAQ. The CDR3 is made up of 15 amino acids. The DNA of the CDR3 is TGTGCCAGCAGCCTTCGCTTGGACAGGGGTAATACCCAGTACTTC. Translated, it gives CASSLRLDRGNTQYF. The full variable domain, in which reference TRBV7-6 and TRBJ2-5 provide the parts outside the CDR3, is GAGVSQSPRYKVTKRGQDVALRCDPISGHVSLYWYRQALGQGPEFLTYFNYEAQQDKSGLPNDRFSAERPEGSISTLTIQRTEQRDSAMYRCASSLRLDRGNTQYFGPGTRLLVL.

The rearrangement links TRBV5-1 to TRBJ2-1; D perhaps matches TRBD1 (5 bases). The CDR3 runs 13 residues. V was pared by 4 bases and J by 6 bases, with 11 bases between. From germline, CDR1 is SGHRS and CDR2 YFSETQ. CDR3 nucleotide sequence: TGCGCCAGCAGCCGCCAGGGCAGCAATGAGCAGTTCTTC. Protein: CASSRQGSNEQFF.

In this sample, this clone turned up a few times. This sequence joins TRBV6-1 and TRBJ1-5; 9 bases agree with TRBD1. The CDR3 sequence is 19 residues long. CDR1 is MNHNS, CDR2 SASEGT, per germline. The ends lost 0 bases at V and 2 bases at J; junction bases unmatched: 11. In DNA, the CDR3 is TGTGCCAGCAGTGAAGCGGGTACAGGGGGCTATAGACGCAATCAGCCCCAGCATTTT. Protein product: CASSEAGTGGYRRNQPQHF.

This clone was counted between two and nine times. J is TRBJ1-3 and V is TRBV6-6; D gene uncertain. Trimming took 2 bases from V and 1 from J, leaving 6 bases between them. Per germline, CDR1 MNHNY and CDR2 SVGAGI (reference sequence). The CDR3 sequence is 14 residues long. DNA of the CDR3: TGTGCCAGCAGTTACGATAGATCTGGAAACACCATATATTTT. It translates to CASSYDRSGNTIYF.

This clone was picked up one time. This chain connects TRBV6-6 to TRBJ2-7, with 7 nucleotides matching TRBD1. Germline CDR1 reads MNHNY; CDR2 reads SVGAGI (reference sequence). This CDR3 contains 14 residues. V trimming: 4 bases; J trimming: 0 bases; junction bases outside the gene matches: 3. The CDR3 loop is CASSSRTGSYEQYF. The CDR3 DNA sequence: TGTGCCAGCAGTTCCAGGACAGGCTCCTACGAGCAGTACTTC.

The genes are TRBV2 and TRBJ1-1; 10 nucleotides line up with TRBD1. This CDR3 comprises 16 residues. CDR1 and CDR2 (germline): SNHLY, FYNNEI. Losses at the gene ends were 4 bases for V and 1 base for J; bases not matched to a gene: 6. The DNA for the CDR3 is TGTGCCAGCAGTGGGGGACAGGGGCTAGAGAACACTGAAGCTTTCTTT. Translated: CASSGGQGLENTEAFF.

The rearrangement links TRBV6-5 to TRBJ1-4, with D perhaps matching TRBD1 (6 bases). The CDR3 spans 13 residues. Germline loops: CDR1 MNHEY, CDR2 SVGAGI. Trimming pared 7 bases from V and 4 bases from J, leaving 10 bases between. This CDR3 is CASIRQVNEKLFF. In DNA form, the CDR3 reads TGTGCCAGCATCCGACAGGTTAATGAAAAACTGTTTTTT.